Below are 10 T cell receptor beta chains sequenced from a single sample in a study of cytomegalovirus exposure and HLA in healthy donors. Amplification used 60 Vbeta primers and 13 Jbeta primers. Libraries were prepared by immunoSEQ multiplex PCR; TCRdb keeps only in-frame clonotypes and omits some of them. The data show some 99,000 clones, 76% seen once. The sample taken for sequencing was PBMCs. All receptors come from a woman aged 45-59 years in good health and CMV-seropositive.

The chain links TRBV5-4 to TRBJ1-1, with 7 positions matching TRBD1. There are 12 residues in the CDR3. Germline CDR1 reads SGHNT; CDR2 reads YYREEE (reference sequence). Trimming at V came to 2 bases and at J to 7 bases, leaving 2 bases not matched to a gene. CDR3 amino acids: CASSLYRGEAFF. CDR3 DNA: TGTGCCAGCAGCTTATACAGGGGTGAAGCTTTCTTT.

CDR3 in amino acids: CASSPNRGGYNEQFF. CDR3 nucleotide sequence: TGTGCCAGCAGCCCTAACAGGGGGGGTTACAATGAGCAGTTCTTC. The chain links TRBV6-5 to TRBJ2-1; tentatively, D is TRBD1 (8 bases). This CDR3 is 15 amino acids long. The V gene lost 6 bases and the J gene lost 4 bases, with 16 bases spanning the gap. The germline V gene encodes CDR1 MNHEY and CDR2 SVGAGI.

J is TRBJ1-4 and V is TRBV7-2; 9 bases match TRBD1. This CDR3 region has 16 residues. Per the germline V gene, CDR1 is SGHTA and CDR2 is FQGNSA. V dropped 3 bases and J dropped 8; count of bases not matched to a gene: 10. DNA of the CDR3: TGTGCCAGCAGCTTGGGTAATACAGGGGGCCAAGAAAAACTGTTTTTT. Its protein product is CASSLGNTGGQEKLFF.

The J gene is TRBJ2-7, the V gene TRBV10-3, with D perhaps TRBD2 (6 bases). The CDR3 consists of 13 residues. The germline V and J ends were trimmed by 8 bases and 1 base, with 12 bases remaining between them. Germline assignment: CDR1 ENHRY and CDR2 SYGVKD. Here the CDR3 DNA reads TGTGCCATCGGGCTAGCGCTTTCCTACGAGCAGTACTTC. It codes for CAIGLALSYEQYF.

The chain couples TRBV4-3 to TRBJ2-3; D is possibly TRBD1 (5 bases). Germline CDR1 is LGHNA and CDR2 is YSLEER. The CDR3 consists of 15 residues. The V gene lost 0 bases and the J gene lost 4 bases, with 11 bases spanning the gap. In nucleotides, the CDR3 is TGCGCCAGCAGCCAAGAGGACACCGTACCAGATACGCAGTATTTT. Translation: CASSQEDTVPDTQYF.

The V call is TRBV11-2, the J call TRBJ2-5, with unresolved D. The CDR3 loop spans 16 amino acids. CDR1 is SGHAT, CDR2 FQNNGV, per germline. V was cut by 1 base and J by 5 bases, with 17 bases left in between. This CDR3 is CASSLGYRWAWETQYF. CDR3 DNA sequence: TGTGCCAGCAGCTTAGGCTATAGGTGGGCATGGGAGACCCAGTACTTC.

This clone was seen a single time. The chain is built from TRBV18 and TRBJ1-1; D call uncertain. CDR1 KGHSH and CDR2 LQKENI come from the germline V gene. CDR3 length: 12 residues. Trimming pared 2 bases from V and 4 bases from J, leaving 5 bases between. CDR3 residues: CASSPTSTEAFF. The DNA for the CDR3 is TGTGCCAGCTCACCAACAAGCACTGAAGCTTTCTTT.

This sequence joins TRBV29-1 and TRBJ2-5; 12 bases map to TRBD2. Trimming at V came to 4 bases and at J to 6 bases, leaving 9 bases not matched to a gene. In germline, CDR1 is SQVTM, CDR2 ANQGSEA. The CDR3 is made up of 15 amino acids. The CDR3 here is CSVVPSGRAWKTQYF. The CDR3 region has the DNA TGCAGCGTTGTGCCTAGCGGGAGGGCATGGAAGACCCAGTACTTC.

This clone was detected a few times. The gene calls are TRBV7-9 and TRBJ2-1; 7 bases agree with TRBD1. With V trimmed by 1 base and J by 2 bases, 2 bases remained unmatched. The CDR3 consists of 15 residues. Germline assignment: CDR1 SEHNR and CDR2 FQNEAQ (reference sequence). CDR3 protein: CASSLGTGTYNEQFF. CDR3 sequence (DNA): TGTGCCAGCAGCTTAGGGACAGGCACCTACAATGAGCAGTTCTTC.

The genes are TRBV21-1 and TRBJ1-6. TRBV21-1 is listed as a pseudogene. The CDR3 is 13 amino acids. The CDR3 here is CASSRRGHGYKDF. CDR3 bases: TGTGCCAGCAGCCGACGAGGCCACGGGTATAAGGACTTT.